This record looks at one TCR beta chain sequence and its context. CDR1 SGHRS and CDR2 YFSETQ come from the germline V gene. The CDR3 has 13 amino acids. V was clipped by 5 bases and J by 4 bases, with 12 bases between them. This record comes from a study of control samples from healthy donors and cancer patients. Sequenced by immunoSEQ multiplex PCR; TCRdb stores in-frame clones only, minus some. The sample has fewer than 300,000 clones; 82% are singletons. The sequenced material came from PBMCs. The receptor's source is a woman between 55 and 75 years old with lung cancer. The chain combines TRBV5-1 with TRBJ2-5; D may be TRBD1 (6 bases). DNA of the CDR3: TGCGCCAGCAGTTACGACAGGAGAGAGACCCAGTACTTC. Translating gives CASSYDRRETQYF. Full variable domain (remainder filled in from reference TRBV5-1 and TRBJ2-5): KAGVTQTPRYLIKTRGQQVTLSCSPISGHRSVSWYQQTPGQGLQFLFEYFSETQRNKGNFPGRFSGRQFSNSRSEMNVSTLELGDSALYLCASSYDRRETQYFGPGTRLLVL.